Listed below are T cell receptor beta chains from one sample, sequenced in a study of technical replicates of blood from a few donors. Only in-frame clones appear in the TCRdb table, and some are missing; sequencing was by immunoSEQ multiplex PCR. This sample has 9,500 to 15,000 clones, with approximately 94% found just once. Sequencing input: PBMCs. The receptor source for this set is a human donor in good health. The CDR3 runs from the conserved cysteine through the conserved F or W. The order of the fields is J gene, V gene, D gene, clone size, CDR3 DNA, CDR3 protein. The D gene is left open where the match is weak. Rows may omit the clone size; those that give it use once, few, many or a size class.

TRBJ1-2 | TRBV27 | . | . | TGTGCCAGCCTCAGTGATGCTGGCTACACCTTC | CASLSDAGYTF
TRBJ1-1 | TRBV2 | TRBD1 | . | TGTGCCAGCAGTCAGGGGGCTGCGAGCACTGAAGCTTTCTTT | CASSQGAASTEAFF
TRBJ2-3 | TRBV19 | . | . | TGTGCCAGTAGGAGAGAGGGGGAGGGAAGCACAGATACGCAGTATTTT | CASRREGEGSTDTQYF
TRBJ1-4 | TRBV5-1 | . | . | TGCGCCAGCAGCTTGGGGCCGGGGGTAGAAAAACTGTTTTTT | CASSLGPGVEKLFF
TRBJ2-3 | TRBV28 | . | once | TGTGCCAGCAGTTCCTTGCCAACAGGCCCTGCAGATACGCAGTATTTT | CASSSLPTGPADTQYF
TRBJ1-1 | TRBV7-9 | . | . | TGTGCCAGCAGCTTAGTAACAGAAGCTTTCTTT | CASSLVTEAFF
TRBJ2-1 | TRBV5-1 | TRBD2 | . | TGCGCCAGCAGCTGGACTAGCGGGAGCTTCCCTGAGCAGTTCTTC | CASSWTSGSFPEQFF
TRBJ2-7 | TRBV6-5 | TRBD2 | . | TGTGCCAGCAGTGTGACTAGCGGGAGTGTCGAGCAGTACTTC | CASSVTSGSVEQYF
TRBJ2-1 | TRBV19 | TRBD2 | . | TGTGCCAGTAGGACAACCGGGACTAGCGGGAGGAATGAGCAGTTCTTC | CASRTTGTSGRNEQFF
TRBJ2-2 | TRBV18 | TRBD1 | once | TGTGCCAGCTCACCTCGGGACAGATCCATCGCCGGGGAGCTGTTTTTT | CASSPRDRSIAGELFF
TRBJ1-5 | TRBV10-2 | TRBD1 | . | TGCGCCAGCATGCGGACAGGGGGCGCGCCCCAGCATTTT | CASMRTGGAPQHF
TRBJ2-5 | TRBV30 | TRBD1 | . | TGTGCCTGGAGTGGCCCTTCGACAGGGGGAGAGACCCAGTACTTC | CAWSGPSTGGETQYF
TRBJ1-1 | TRBV28 | . | . | TGTGCCAGCATCCCCGGGAGGAACACTGAAGCTTTCTTT | CASIPGRNTEAFF
TRBJ2-7 | TRBV5-1 | TRBD1 | . | TGCGCCAGCAGCATTCAGGGGGTAGGGGACGAGCAGTACTTC | CASSIQGVGDEQYF
TRBJ1-2 | TRBV19 | . | . | TGTGCCAGTATCAAACAGGGATTGGGCTATGGCTACACCTTC | CASIKQGLGYGYTF
TRBJ2-3 | TRBV20-1 | . | . | TGCAGTGCTAGAAGCACTGATACGCAGTATTTT | CSARSTDTQYF
TRBJ2-2 | TRBV5-1 | TRBD2 | . | TGCGCCAGCAGCTCCGGGAGGTATTTCAGGGGGGAGCTGTTTTTT | CASSSGRYFRGELFF
TRBJ1-1 | TRBV2 | TRBD1 | few | TGTGCCAGCGGAACGATACAGGGGGCCTACACTGAAGCTTTCTTT | CASGTIQGAYTEAFF
TRBJ2-7 | TRBV30 | TRBD1 | . | TGTGCCTGGAGGGGGTGGCCAGGGGGTGTCGAGCAGTACTTC | CAWRGWPGGVEQYF
TRBJ2-3 | TRBV29-1 | . | . | TGCAGCGTTGAAGATGAAGGGGCCCTCACAGATACGCAGTATTTT | CSVEDEGALTDTQYF
TRBJ1-2 | TRBV5-1 | . | . | TGCGCCAGCAGCTTCTCTTTGCAGGGCAACTATGGCTACACCTTC | CASSFSLQGNYGYTF
TRBJ1-5 | TRBV6-1 | TRBD1 | . | TGTGCCAGCGGACAGGGGAATAGCAATCAGCCCCAGCATTTT | CASGQGNSNQPQHF
TRBJ2-2 | TRBV10-3 | . | . | TGTGCCATCACTGAGCGCCGCGCGAACACCGGGGAGCTGTTTTTT | CAITERRANTGELFF
TRBJ2-3 | TRBV29-1 | TRBD2 | . | TGCAGCGTTGATCGGCTATGGGGCACGCTAAGGACTAGCGGGAGGGGAGATACGCAGTATTTT | CSVDRLWGTLRTSGRGDTQYF
TRBJ2-1 | TRBV9 | TRBD2 | . | TGTGCCAGCAGCGTTTTTCTAGCGGGAGGTTACAATGAGCAGTTCTTC | CASSVFLAGGYNEQFF
TRBJ2-3 | TRBV7-3 | TRBD1 | . | TGTGCCAGCAGCCTCGGGACAGCCCCGGATACGCAGTATTTT | CASSLGTAPDTQYF
TRBJ1-1 | TRBV19 | . | . | TGTGCCAGTAGTATAGACAGGGTGAACACTGAAGCTTTCTTT | CASSIDRVNTEAFF
TRBJ2-3 | TRBV27 | TRBD1 | . | TGTGCCAGCAGTTACCGGGACAGCCCTGTTTCCACAGATACGCAGTATTTT | CASSYRDSPVSTDTQYF
TRBJ2-7 | TRBV5-4 | TRBD1 | . | TGTGCCAGCAGCCAGGGGGCTAGCCAGGAGCAGTACTTC | CASSQGASQEQYF